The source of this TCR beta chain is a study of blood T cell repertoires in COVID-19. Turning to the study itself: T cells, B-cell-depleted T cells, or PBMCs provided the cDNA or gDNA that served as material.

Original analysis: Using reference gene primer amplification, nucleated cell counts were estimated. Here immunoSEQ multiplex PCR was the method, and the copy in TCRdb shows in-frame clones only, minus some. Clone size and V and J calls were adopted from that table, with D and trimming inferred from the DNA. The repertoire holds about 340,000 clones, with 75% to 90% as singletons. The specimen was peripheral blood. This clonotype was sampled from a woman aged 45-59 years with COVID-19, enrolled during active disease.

The CDR3 region has the DNA TGTGCCACCAGTGACCCGGGGCGGGAGAACTCCTACGAGCAGTACTTC. Its translation: CATSDPGRENSYEQYF. The V gene is TRBV24-1, the J gene TRBJ2-7; 7 nucleotides line up with TRBD2. Germline values: CDR1 KGHDR, CDR2 SFDVKD. This CDR3 has 16 residues. V was pared by 4 bases and J by 0 bases, with 8 bases of the junction left unmatched.